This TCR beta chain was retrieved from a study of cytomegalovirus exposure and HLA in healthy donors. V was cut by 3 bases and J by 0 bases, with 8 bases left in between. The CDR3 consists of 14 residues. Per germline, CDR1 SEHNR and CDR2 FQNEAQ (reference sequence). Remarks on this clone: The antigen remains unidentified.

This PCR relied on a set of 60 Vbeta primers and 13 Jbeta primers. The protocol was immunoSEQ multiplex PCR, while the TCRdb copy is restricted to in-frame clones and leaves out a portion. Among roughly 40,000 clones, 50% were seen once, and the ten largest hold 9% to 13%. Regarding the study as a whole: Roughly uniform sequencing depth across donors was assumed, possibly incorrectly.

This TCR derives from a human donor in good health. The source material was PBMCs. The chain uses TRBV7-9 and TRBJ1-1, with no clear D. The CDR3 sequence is CASSLLGLNTEAFF. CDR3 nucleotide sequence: TGTGCCAGCAGCTTGCTGGGCTTGAACACTGAAGCTTTCTTT.